Below are 23 T cell receptor beta chains sequenced from a single sample in a study of graft-versus-host responses after intestinal transplantation. Profiling relied on immunoSEQ multiplex PCR, and the TCRdb table lists in-frame clones only, not all of them. Of tens of thousands of clones in the sample, around 90% are singletons; the top ten hold 1.5% to 2%. This material consisted of PBMCs, taken 26 days after transplant. These receptors all stem from a human patient who received an intestinal transplant, so some T cells may come from the graft donor.

The chain links TRBV21-1 to TRBJ2-7; the table assigns TRBD1, which was not confirmed against the DNA. TRBV21-1 is noted as a pseudogene. The CDR3 is 14 residues long. This CDR3 is CASRRPTGSYEQYV. CDR3 sequence (DNA): TGTGCCAGCAGGCGCCCGACAGGGTCCTACGAGCAGTACGTC.

This clone has more than one count but fewer than ten. The gene calls are TRBV19 and TRBJ2-7; D is unclear. Per the germline V gene, CDR1 is LNHDA and CDR2 is SQIVND (reference sequence). The CDR3 sequence is 13 residues long. Trimming shortened V by 1 base and J by 7 bases, and 11 bases separated the two germline ends. CDR3 loop: CASSIGPYREQYF. Here the CDR3 DNA reads TGTGCCAGTAGTATAGGCCCCTATCGGGAGCAGTACTTC.

The rearrangement joins TRBV5-1 to TRBJ1-3, with D tentatively TRBD1 (5 bases). Trimming took 5 bases from V and 1 from J, leaving 13 bases between them. Germline V gene lookup returns CDR1 SGHRS and CDR2 YFSETQ. The CDR3 sequence is 15 residues long. The CDR3 DNA follows: TGCGCCAGCAGTGTAAGCGGGGCGTCTGGAAACACCATATATTTT. It yields the protein CASSVSGASGNTIYF.

J is TRBJ2-7 and V is TRBV27; 7 nucleotides line up with TRBD1. Trimming at V came to 5 bases and at J to 2 bases, leaving 3 bases not matched to a gene. The V gene's germline CDR1 is MNHEY and CDR2 SMNVEV (reference sequence). The CDR3 is made up of 13 amino acids. CDR3 loop: CASSPGTAYEQYF. CDR3 DNA sequence: TGTGCCAGCAGTCCCGGGACAGCCTACGAGCAGTACTTC.

The V and J genes are TRBV7-3 and TRBJ1-5; 9 bases fit TRBD1. Trimming removed 5 bases from V and 0 bases from J; junction bases left unmatched: 11. The CDR3 runs 18 residues. Germline V gene data show CDR1 as SGHTA and CDR2 as FQGTGA. DNA of the CDR3: TGTGCCAGCAGCCGAGCCAGGACAGGGGACTATAGCAATCAGCCCCAGCATTTT. Protein: CASSRARTGDYSNQPQHF. Combining the CDR3 with reference TRBV7-3 and TRBJ1-5 gives the whole variable domain GAGVSQTPSNKVTEKGKYVELRCDPISGHTALYWYRQSLGQGPEFLIYFQGTGAADDSGLPNDRFFAVRPEGSVSTLKIQRTERGDSAVYLCASSRARTGDYSNQPQHFGDGTRLSIL.

The CDR3 loop is CASSGGPQETQYF. In nucleotides, the CDR3 is TGTGCCAGCAGCGGGGGCCCTCAAGAGACCCAGTACTTC. The genes are TRBV5-4 and TRBJ2-5; weak D call: TRBD1 (6 bases). The CDR3 runs to 13 residues. V lost 4 bases and J 2 bases, leaving 9 bases between the germline ends. In germline, CDR1 is SGHNT, CDR2 YYREEE (reference sequence).

This clone turned up a few times. The chain links TRBV4-1 to TRBJ2-1; 15 positions match TRBD2. The V and J ends lost 3 bases and 8 bases, in that order; junction bases with no gene match: 2. There are 15 residues in the CDR3. Germline V gives CDR1 MGHRA, CDR2 YSYEKL. The CDR3 coding sequence is TGCGCCAGCAGCCACCGGACTAGCGGGAGGGATGAGCAGTTCTTC. Its protein is CASSHRTSGRDEQFF.

Comments on this clone: At the DNA level, this CDR3 is encoded by other sequences in the same sample as well. CDR3 nucleotide sequence: TGTGCCAGCAGCTCCCGGGGGACTGAAGCTTTCTTT. Amino acid sequence: CASSSRGTEAFF. The chain couples TRBV5-6 to TRBJ1-1; a possible D gene is TRBD1 (5 bases). The CDR3 spans 12 residues. From germline, CDR1 is SGHDT and CDR2 YYEEEE. V lost 3 bases and J 5 bases, leaving 8 bases between the germline ends.

Of note for this clone: At one end the junction does not follow the germline gene, possibly because of a read error. The rearrangement uses TRBV7-7 and TRBJ2-2; D might be TRBD1 (6 bases). The germline CDR1 and CDR2 sequences are SSHAT and FNYEAQ (reference sequence). This CDR3 has 14 residues. As DNA, the CDR3 is TGTGCTAGCAGCCGGACAGATAACACCGGGGAGCTGTTTTTT. Its translation: CASSRTDNTGELFF.

The chain couples TRBV6-6 to TRBJ1-1, with 7 positions matching TRBD1. Looked up from germline, CDR1 is MNHNY and CDR2 is SVGAGI (reference sequence). The CDR3 has 16 amino acids. Germline trimming cut 0 bases from V and 5 bases from J; bases unmatched to any gene: 9. CDR3 DNA: TGTGCCAGCAGTTACTCGGGCGAGGGGGCTAGGACTGAAGCTTTCTTT. It specifies CASSYSGEGARTEAFF.

This chain links TRBV15 with TRBJ2-2; TRBD2 matches 8 bases. The junction had 0 bases not matched to a gene; V was cut back by 3 bases and J by 0 bases. The germline V gene has CDR1 LNHNV and CDR2 YYDKDF (reference sequence). The CDR3 totals 15 residues. CDR3 nucleotide sequence: TGTGCCACCAGCAGGGGACTAGCGAACACCGGGGAGCTGTTTTTT. This codes for CATSRGLANTGELFF. The full variable domain, completed using reference TRBV15 and TRBJ2-2, is DAMVIQNPRYQVTQFGKPVTLSCSQTLNHNVMYWYQQKSSQAPKLLFHYYDKDFNNEADTPDNFQSRRPNTSFCFLDIRSPGLGDTAMYLCATSRGLANTGELFFGEGSRLTVL.

The V call is TRBV5-1, the J call TRBJ1-4; no clear D gene. The CDR3 contains 13 residues. Germline V lookup: CDR1 SGHRS, CDR2 YFSETQ. Between the trimmed V and J ends, which lost 6 bases and 4 bases, there was a span of 10 bases. CDR3 nucleotide sequence: TGCGCCAGCACTGATGAGTTTAATGAAAAACTGTTTTTT. Its protein product is CASTDEFNEKLFF.

This clone was seen a handful of times. V is TRBV27 and J is TRBJ2-7; 8 bases line up with TRBD1. Per germline, CDR1 MNHEY and CDR2 SMNVEV (reference sequence). The CDR3 totals 15 residues. After removal of 4 bases from V and 3 bases from J, the junction contained 8 bases not matched to a gene. CDR3 sequence: CASSSRTGRGYEQYV. In DNA, the CDR3 is TGTGCCAGCAGTTCCAGGACAGGGAGAGGCTACGAGCAGTACGTC.

This chain uses TRBV6-1 with TRBJ2-5; 14 positions match TRBD2. V shed 1 base and J 5 bases; nucleotides not matched to a gene: 3. Germline V gene data show CDR1 as MNHNS and CDR2 as SASEGT. There are 16 residues in the CDR3. In DNA form, the CDR3 reads TGTGCCAGCAGTGAAGGACGGACTAGCGGGGGGGAGACCCAGTACTTC. Protein: CASSEGRTSGGETQYF.

The chain's CDR3 is CASSFGQGEVANYGYTF. The CDR3 DNA follows: TGCGCCAGCAGCTTCGGACAGGGAGAGGTAGCTAACTATGGCTACACCTTC. This sequence joins TRBV5-1 and TRBJ1-2; 8 nucleotides line up with TRBD1. V trimming: 2 bases; J trimming: 0 bases; junction bases outside the gene matches: 9. Per the germline V gene, CDR1 is SGHRS and CDR2 is YFSETQ. The CDR3 runs to 17 residues.

On this clone itself: The same CDR3 can be traced to other DNA sequences in this sample. The V gene is TRBV20-1, the J gene TRBJ2-7; D is uncertain. V was clipped by 5 bases and J by 4 bases, with 9 bases between them. Germline CDR1 is DFQATT and CDR2 is SNEGSKA (reference sequence). CDR3 size: 11 residues. CDR3 nucleotide sequence: TGCAGTGCTCGTGGCCCTTACGAGCAGTACTTC. It translates to CSARGPYEQYF.

The chain has TRBV4-1 and TRBJ2-1; 7 positions match TRBD2. The CDR3 loop spans 16 amino acids. V was clipped by 0 bases and J by 2 bases; unmatched bases: 4. Germline lookup yields CDR1 MGHRA and CDR2 YSYEKL. CDR3 sequence reads: CASSQDGGGAYNEQFF. DNA of the CDR3: TGCGCCAGCAGCCAAGATGGGGGGGGAGCCTACAATGAGCAGTTCTTC.

This clone has just one count. V usage is TRBV19 and J usage is TRBJ1-1; D is unresolved. This CDR3 is built from 15 residues. The germline V gene has CDR1 LNHDA and CDR2 SQIVND (reference sequence). V lost 5 bases and J 1 base, leaving 14 bases between the germline ends. The CDR3 DNA is TGTGCCAGTAGTCCACCCCCGGTCAAGAACACTGAAGCTTTCTTT. It codes for CASSPPPVKNTEAFF. The whole variable domain, filled in from reference TRBV19 and TRBJ1-1, reads DGGITQSPKYLFRKEGQNVTLSCEQNLNHDAMYWYRQDPGQGLRLIYYSQIVNDFQKGDIAEGYSVSREKKESFPLTVTSAQKNPTAFYLCASSPPPVKNTEAFFGQGTRLTVV.

The chain employs TRBV5-4 and TRBJ2-6; D unclear. Trimming shortened V by 4 bases and J by 0 bases, and 11 bases separated the two germline ends. CDR1 and CDR2 from the germline V gene are SGHNT and YYREEE (reference sequence). The CDR3 loop spans 16 amino acids. CDR3 amino acids: CASSPDPGSGANVLTF. CDR3 sequence (DNA): TGTGCCAGCAGCCCCGATCCGGGCTCTGGGGCCAACGTCCTGACTTTC.

The chain has TRBV5-4 and TRBJ1-1; TRBD1 is a possible D gene (5 bases). V lost 1 base and J lost 5, with 12 bases in between. CDR1 is SGHNT, CDR2 YYREEE, per germline (reference sequence). The CDR3 has 14 amino acids. CDR3 in amino acids: CASSLYGGVTEAFF. The CDR3 nucleotides are TGTGCCAGCAGCTTGTATGGAGGGGTAACTGAAGCTTTCTTT.

The V and J genes are TRBV29-1 and TRBJ2-7; 8 positions match TRBD2. Germline values: CDR1 SQVTM, CDR2 ANQGSEA. This CDR3 contains 12 residues. Trimming at V came to 6 bases and at J to 2 bases, leaving 3 bases not matched to a gene. The CDR3 spells CSVGGGTYEQYF. CDR3 DNA sequence: TGCAGCGTGGGCGGGGGGACCTACGAGCAGTACTTC.

The V and J genes are TRBV6-6 and TRBJ1-1; 7 bases are shared with TRBD1. The CDR3 runs to 14 residues. The germline V gene has CDR1 MNHNY and CDR2 SVGAGI (reference sequence). The V gene end was trimmed by 3 bases and the J gene end by 1 base; junction bases not matched to a gene: 2. The DNA of the CDR3 is TGTGCCAGCAGTTATTCAGGGGGGAACACTGAAGCTTTCTTT. Translated, it gives CASSYSGGNTEAFF.

The V gene is TRBV2, the J gene TRBJ2-3; D remains ambiguous. The CDR3 has 15 amino acids. The V and J ends lost 7 bases and 0 bases respectively, with 14 bases between them. Germline loops: CDR1 SNHLY, CDR2 FYNNEI. Written as DNA, the CDR3 is TGTGCCAGCATATCTTGGTCAACTAGCACAGATACGCAGTATTTT. This encodes CASISWSTSTDTQYF.